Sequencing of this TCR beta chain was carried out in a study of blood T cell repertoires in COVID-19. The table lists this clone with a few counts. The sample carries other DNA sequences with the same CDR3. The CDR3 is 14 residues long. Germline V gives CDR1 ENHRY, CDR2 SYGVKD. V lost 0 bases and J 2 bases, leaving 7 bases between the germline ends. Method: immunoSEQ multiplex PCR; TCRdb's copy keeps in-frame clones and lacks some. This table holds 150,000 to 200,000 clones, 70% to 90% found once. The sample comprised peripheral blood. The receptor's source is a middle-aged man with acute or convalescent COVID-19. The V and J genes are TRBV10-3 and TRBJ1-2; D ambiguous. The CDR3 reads CAISESNRNYGYTF. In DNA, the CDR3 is TGTGCCATCAGTGAGTCGAACAGAAACTATGGCTACACCTTC.